This TCR beta chain was observed in a study of shared clonotypes between healthy human individuals. Regarding the study as a whole: Estimated clonotype richness was generally higher in naive than memory subsets.

Only in-frame clones appear in the TCRdb table, and some are missing; sequencing was by immunoSEQ multiplex PCR. The sample yields some 1.1 million clones, about 80% seen once. Regarding this clone: What it binds is unknown.

The sequenced sample was memory CD4+ T cells from PBMCs. The subset here: CD45RA-negative fraction. The origin of this receptor is a man aged 18 to 29 in good health. Some clones in this sample may be carry-over from other donors' samples.

CDR3 sequence reads: CAISGDRVQETQYF. The CDR3 nucleotides read TGTGCCATCAGTGGGGACAGGGTACAAGAGACCCAGTACTTC. The chain combines TRBV10-3 with TRBJ2-5; 9 nucleotides agree with TRBD1. V lost 4 bases to trimming and J lost 2 bases; unmatched junction nucleotides: 2. The CDR3 is 14 amino acids. Germline CDR1 reads ENHRY; CDR2 reads SYGVKD.